The present TCR beta chain was sequenced within a study of OX40 agonist ivuxolimab in advanced cancers. General study findings and limits: Fewer expanded clones were found on average in CD4+ than in CD8+ T cells. Both CD4+ and CD8+ T cell populations in blood had undergone clonal expansion by week 6 at 0.1 to 3.0 mg/kg.

As to this clone: The antigen remains undetermined.

This table comes from immunoSEQ multiplex PCR, and its TCRdb copy is limited to in-frame clones, with some not included. Of tens of thousands of clones listed, 84% are singletons. Autoimmune disease history or systemic immunosuppression excluded patients. The sequenced sample was CD4+ or CD8+ T cells sorted from blood, obtained in a trial of the OX40 agonist ivuxolimab. The clonotype was recovered from an adult with an advanced solid tumor such as melanoma, head and neck, liver or kidney cancer.

The CDR3 sequence: CSVGGYPGLTGGELFF. The CDR3 DNA follows: TGCAGCGTTGGTGGTTATCCTGGGCTGACGGGCGGGGAGCTGTTTTTT. The chain joins TRBV29-1 to TRBJ2-2, with no clear D. The ends were cut back, 4 bases at V and 7 bases at J, with 22 bases in the middle. Germline V gene data show CDR1 as SQVTM and CDR2 as ANQGSEA. The CDR3 is 16 residues long.